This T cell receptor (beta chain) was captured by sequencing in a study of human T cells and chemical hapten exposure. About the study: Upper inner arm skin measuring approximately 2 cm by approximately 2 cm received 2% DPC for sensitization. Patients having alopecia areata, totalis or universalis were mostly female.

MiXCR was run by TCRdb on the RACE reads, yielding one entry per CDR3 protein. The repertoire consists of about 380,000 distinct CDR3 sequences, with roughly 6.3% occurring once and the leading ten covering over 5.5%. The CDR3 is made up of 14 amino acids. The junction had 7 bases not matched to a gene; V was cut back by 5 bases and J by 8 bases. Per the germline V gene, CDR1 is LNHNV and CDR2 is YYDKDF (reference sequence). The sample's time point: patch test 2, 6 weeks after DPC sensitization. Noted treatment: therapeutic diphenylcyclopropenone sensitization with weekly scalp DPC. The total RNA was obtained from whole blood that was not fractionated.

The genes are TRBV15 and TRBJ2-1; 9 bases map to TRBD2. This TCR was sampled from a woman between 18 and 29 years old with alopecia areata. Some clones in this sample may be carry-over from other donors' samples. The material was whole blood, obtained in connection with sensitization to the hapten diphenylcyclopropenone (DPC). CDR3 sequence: CATSWRGGIDEQFF. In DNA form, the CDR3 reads TGTGCCACCAGCTGGCGGGGGGGCATAGATGAGCAGTTCTTC.